This T cell receptor (beta chain) appears in the sequencing data of a study of blood T cell repertoires in COVID-19. The trim removed 7 bases at V and 8 bases at J, leaving 7 bases unmatched. The CDR3 is 13 residues long. Repertoires were generated with immunoSEQ multiplex PCR, while TCRdb's copy carries only in-frame clones and drops some. The sample yields around 450,000 clones, around 90% seen once. The chain employs TRBV12-3 or TRBV12-4 and TRBJ1-4; 7 bases are a match to TRBD1. The TCR sequence derives from a woman aged 18-35 years who had recovered from COVID-19. The sequenced sample consisted of PBMCs or T cells enriched from blood (not recorded which). The chain's CDR3 is CASTTDRMEKLFF. CDR3 in DNA: TGTGCCAGCACCACGGACAGGATGGAAAAACTGTTTTTT.